The source of this TCR beta chain is a study of T cell changes during pregnancy in multiple sclerosis. The repertoire was sequenced with immunoSEQ multiplex PCR; TCRdb's copy has only in-frame clones and lacks some. The profile shows about 49,000 clones, about 91% of them singletons. The trim removed 3 bases at V and 4 bases at J, leaving 5 bases unmatched. The germline gives CDR1 KGHSH, CDR2 LQKENI. This CDR3 region has 14 residues. V is TRBV18 and J is TRBJ2-7; TRBD1 aligns across 8 bases. The TCR was taken from a female donor with multiple sclerosis, enrolled in a pregnancy study. Sequenced here: peripheral blood, sampled after pregnancy. The CDR3 sequence: CASSPGQAGYEQYF. The CDR3, as DNA: TGTGCCAGCTCACCGGGACAGGCGGGGTACGAGCAGTACTTC.